Listed below are T cell receptor beta chains from one sample, sequenced in a study of cytomegalovirus exposure and HLA in healthy donors. Produced via immunoSEQ multiplex PCR; TCRdb's table is partial and in-frame only. In the table there are fewer than 150,000 clones, 70% to 80% of which are singletons. The material sequenced was PBMCs. Every receptor here comes from a woman aged 40-49 years in good health and CMV-seropositive. The CDR3 runs from the conserved cysteine through the conserved F or W. The D gene is left open where the match is weak. Rows may omit the clone size; those that give it use once, few, many or a size class.

TRBD2	TRBJ2-7	TRBV15	once	TGTGCCACCAGACGCACAGCGGGAACCCAATACGAGCAGTACTTC	CATRRTAGTQYEQYF
TRBD1	TRBJ1-2	TRBV6-5	-	TGTGCCAGCAGTTATGCCAGAGGGGACAGGGACTATGGCTACACCTTC	CASSYARGDRDYGYTF
-	TRBJ2-7	TRBV18	once	TGTGCCAGCTCACCCGGGGCGTCAGGGGCGTACGAGCAGTACTTC	CASSPGASGAYEQYF
TRBD1	TRBJ2-7	TRBV7-6	-	TGTGCCAGCAGCTTAGCCGGGACAGGGACATACGAGCAGTACTTC	CASSLAGTGTYEQYF
TRBD2	TRBJ2-1	TRBV29-1	-	TGCAGCGTTGAAGGCGGGAGGGGATACAATGAGCAGTTCTTC	CSVEGGRGYNEQFF
-	TRBJ1-2	TRBV5-1	-	TGCGCCAGCAGCTTGTCTACGGAGAACTATGGCTACACCTTC	CASSLSTENYGYTF
-	TRBJ2-1	TRBV18	few	TGTGCCAGCTCACCACCGGGGGCCCCATACAATGAGCAGTTCTTC	CASSPPGAPYNEQFF
TRBD2	TRBJ2-3	TRBV7-9	-	TGTGCCAGCAGCGTCGGGACTAGCGGGTCGAGGTTCACAGATACGCAGTATTTT	CASSVGTSGSRFTDTQYF
TRBD2	TRBJ2-1	TRBV27	-	TGTGCCAGCAGTCTAACCGGGACTAGCGGGAGTGGTGAGCAGTTCTTC	CASSLTGTSGSGEQFF
-	TRBJ2-4	TRBV15	-	TGTGCCACCAGCGGCGGGTCCCTACTAGCCAAAAACATTCAGTACTTC	CATSGGSLLAKNIQYF
-	TRBJ1-3	TRBV9	few	TGTGCCAGCAGCGTAGGAGGGCGCTCTGGAAACACCATATATTTT	CASSVGGRSGNTIYF
TRBD2	TRBJ2-5	TRBV19	-	TGTGCCAGTAGTATCGGGACTAGCGGCAAAGAGACCCAGTACTTC	CASSIGTSGKETQYF